The TCR beta chain under discussion was sequenced for a study of yellow fever vaccine responses in identical twins. General study findings and limits: Among the twins, the vaccine T cell response reportedly seemed partly convergent and partly personalized.

One entry per CDR3 protein results from TCRdb running MiXCR on the RT-PCR reads. The sample lists over 1,000 distinct CDR3 sequences, roughly 80% occurring once. The V end lost 5 bases, the J end lost 8 bases, and 9 bases lay between the germline ends. Germline V gives CDR1 DFQATT, CDR2 SNEGSKA (reference sequence). The CDR3 has 11 amino acids. Comments on this clonotype: Its specificity is unknown.

The material sequenced was T cells from blood (PBMCs), unsorted or a sorted subset (not recorded which), taken before or after yellow fever vaccination (not recorded which). The rearrangement joins TRBV20-1 to TRBJ1-4, with D tentatively TRBD1 (5 bases). The sequence was collected from a female donor who received the yellow fever vaccine. The CDR3 is CSAGDPEKLFF. Here the CDR3 DNA reads TGCAGTGCTGGGGACCCAGAAAAACTGTTTTTT.